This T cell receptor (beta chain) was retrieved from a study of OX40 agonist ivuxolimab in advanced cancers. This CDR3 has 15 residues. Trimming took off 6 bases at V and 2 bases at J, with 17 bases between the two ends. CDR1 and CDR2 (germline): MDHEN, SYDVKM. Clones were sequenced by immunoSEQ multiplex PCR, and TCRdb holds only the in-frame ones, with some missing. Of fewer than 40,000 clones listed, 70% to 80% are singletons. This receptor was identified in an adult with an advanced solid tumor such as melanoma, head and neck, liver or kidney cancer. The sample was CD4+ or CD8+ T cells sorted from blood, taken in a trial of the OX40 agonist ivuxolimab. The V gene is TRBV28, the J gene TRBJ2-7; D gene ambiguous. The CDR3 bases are TGTGCCAGCAGCGGAGTTTTGGCGTTGGCCTACGAGCAGTACTTC. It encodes CASSGVLALAYEQYF.